These 20 T cell receptor beta chains were sequenced from one sample in a study of T cells after posttransplantation cyclophosphamide. Cyclophosphamide on days +3 and +4 followed busulfan-fludarabine conditioning and a marrow graft. Repertoires were generated with immunoSEQ multiplex PCR, while TCRdb's copy carries only in-frame clones and drops some. Among tens of thousands of clones listed, 78% were seen once. The sample consisted of CD4+ T cells sorted from blood, taken 1,700 to 2,000 days after a stem cell transplant with posttransplant cyclophosphamide. These receptors were collected from a female patient between 40 and 50 years old who received an allogeneic stem cell transplant from a related donor, was CMV-positive, and had no GVHD. Some T cells could come from the graft donor.

The chain couples TRBV7-9 to TRBJ1-1, with TRBD1 as a possible D gene (5 bases). CDR3 size: 16 residues. Germline values: CDR1 SEHNR, CDR2 FQNEAQ (reference sequence). The germline V and J ends were trimmed by 1 base and 7 bases, with 19 bases remaining between them. The CDR3 DNA follows: TGTGCCAGCAGCTTAGTGTTGGCAGGGCAAAGGGGTGAAGCTTTCTTT. This sequence encodes CASSLVLAGQRGEAFF.

This clone came up a few times. V and J are TRBV6-7 and TRBJ2-2; 8 bases align to TRBD1. TRBV6-7 is flagged as an ORF with uncertain function. V dropped 5 bases and J dropped 0; count of bases not matched to a gene: 11. CDR3 length: 18 residues. This CDR3 is CASSLRLDRAANTGELFF. The CDR3, as DNA: TGTGCCAGCAGTCTCCGCTTGGACAGGGCAGCGAACACCGGGGAGCTGTTTTTT.

The chain carries TRBV15 and TRBJ2-5; 10 bases agree with TRBD2. V lost 0 bases to trimming and J lost 4 bases; unmatched junction nucleotides: 5. Germline CDR1 and CDR2: LNHNV and YYDKDF (reference sequence). The CDR3 is 16 amino acids. The CDR3 sequence: CATSRDPRLAGETQYF. In DNA form, the CDR3 reads TGTGCCACCAGCAGAGATCCCCGACTAGCGGGAGAGACCCAGTACTTC.

This sequence joins TRBV5-1 and TRBJ2-5; the match to TRBD2 covers 13 bases. The CDR3 is 17 amino acids. CDR1 is SGHRS, CDR2 YFSETQ, per germline. J gave up 2 bases and V 4 bases, and 8 bases lay outside the gene matches. CDR3 coding DNA: TGCGCCAGCAGCCCGGGACTAGCGGGGATAATACAAGAGACCCAGTACTTC. It encodes CASSPGLAGIIQETQYF.

CDR3 nucleotides: TGCAGCGCCGGCGGACAGAACTATGGCTACACCTTC. The encoded protein is CSAGGQNYGYTF. The chain is built from TRBV29-1 and TRBJ1-2, with D perhaps matching TRBD1 (6 bases). The CDR3 totals 12 residues. Germline V lookup: CDR1 SQVTM, CDR2 ANQGSEA. V gave up 7 bases and J gave up 2 bases, with 11 bases separating them. Complete variable domain (other parts from reference TRBV29-1 and TRBJ1-2): SAVISQKPSRDICQRGTSLTIQCQVDSQVTMMFWYRQQPGQSLTLIATANQGSEATYESGFVIDKFPISRPNLTFSTLTVSNMSPEDSSIYLCSAGGQNYGYTFGSGTRLTVV.

CDR3 in amino acids: CASSIGGGTTTDTQYF. CDR3 coding DNA: TGTGCCAGTAGTATAGGGGGGGGGACCACCACAGATACGCAGTATTTT. V usage is TRBV19 and J usage is TRBJ2-3; 7 bases fit TRBD2. Germline assignment: CDR1 LNHDA and CDR2 SQIVND (reference sequence). This CDR3 spans 16 amino acids. J gave up 2 bases and V 1 base, and 6 bases lay outside the gene matches.

The chain joins TRBV7-9 to TRBJ2-7; 8 positions match TRBD1. Germline trimming cut 1 base from V and 12 bases from J; bases unmatched to any gene: 14. The CDR3 runs 15 residues. Germline-derived CDR1 and CDR2 are SEHNR and FQNEAQ (reference sequence). The CDR3 protein is CASSLDQTGQVNRYF. CDR3 in DNA: TGTGCCAGCAGCTTAGATCAGACGGGACAGGTTAATCGGTACTTC.

The chain recombines TRBV2 with TRBJ1-5; the D gene is possibly TRBD1 (5 bases). This CDR3 has 15 residues. Germline V lookup: CDR1 SNHLY, CDR2 FYNNEI. The ends were cut back, 4 bases at V and 7 bases at J, with 17 bases in the middle. As DNA, the CDR3 is TGTGCCAGCAGTGTTTTGGACAAGGGTTCACAGCCCCAGCATTTT. Its translation is CASSVLDKGSQPQHF.

This chain uses TRBV19 with TRBJ2-2; TRBD1 aligns across 10 bases. Losses at the gene ends were 5 bases for V and 7 bases for J; bases not matched to a gene: 7. The CDR3 covers 15 residues. In germline, CDR1 is LNHDA, CDR2 SQIVND (reference sequence). This CDR3 is CASSGRQGAFGELFF. The CDR3, as DNA: TGTGCCAGTAGTGGAAGACAGGGGGCCTTCGGGGAGCTGTTTTTT.

This chain connects TRBV9 to TRBJ1-2, with TRBD1 matching 7 bases. There are 15 residues in the CDR3. V was clipped by 3 bases and J by 8 bases; unmatched bases: 13. Per the germline V gene, CDR1 is SGDLS and CDR2 is YYNGEE. Here the CDR3 reads CASSARDSSTIGYTF. In DNA, the CDR3 is TGTGCCAGCAGCGCCAGGGACAGCTCTACTATCGGCTACACCTTC. The full variable domain, with the rest looked up from reference TRBV9 and TRBJ1-2, is DSGVTQTPKHLITATGQRVTLRCSPRSGDLSVYWYQQSLDQGLQFLIQYYNGEERAKGNILERFSAQQFPDLHSELNLSSLELGDSALYFCASSARDSSTIGYTFGSGTRLTVV.

The chain carries TRBV29-1 and TRBJ1-5; perhaps TRBD1 as D (5 bases). Germline V gene data show CDR1 as SQVTM and CDR2 as ANQGSEA. The CDR3 contains 13 residues. Trimming removed 7 bases at V and 2 bases at J, with 12 bases between. CDR3 region: CSERGRCNQPQHF. Written as DNA, the CDR3 is TGCAGCGAAAGGGGTAGGTGCAATCAGCCCCAGCATTTT.

The chain employs TRBV27 and TRBJ2-1; the match to TRBD2 covers 12 bases. Germline CDR1 is MNHEY and CDR2 is SMNVEV (reference sequence). This CDR3 comprises 16 residues. J lost 10 bases, V lost 5 bases, and 12 bases had no gene match. CDR3 residues: CASSKILAGGLGEQFF. CDR3 bases: TGTGCCAGCAGTAAGATACTAGCGGGGGGCTTAGGGGAGCAGTTCTTC.

This rearrangement joins TRBV5-1 to TRBJ2-7; the match to TRBD2 covers 11 bases. Germline lookup yields CDR1 SGHRS and CDR2 YFSETQ. The ends lost 0 bases at V and 3 bases at J; junction bases unmatched: 2. CDR3 length: 15 amino acids. The CDR3 DNA reads TGCGCCAGCAGCTTGGGACTAGCGGGGAACTACGAGCAGTACTTC. Its protein product is CASSLGLAGNYEQYF.

The chain recombines TRBV7-9 with TRBJ1-5, with D unresolved. Germline V gene data show CDR1 as SEHNR and CDR2 as FQNEAQ (reference sequence). There are 15 residues in the CDR3. With 3 bases removed from V and 1 base from J, the gap between germline ends came to 10 bases. CDR3 nucleotide sequence: TGTGCCAGCAGCTTTGGCAGAGGGAGCAATCAGCCCCAGCATTTT. Its translation: CASSFGRGSNQPQHF.

The rearrangement links TRBV9 to TRBJ2-2, with 7 bases lining up with TRBD2. V was pared by 3 bases and J by 5 bases, with 7 bases of the junction left unmatched. Germline CDR1 is SGDLS and CDR2 is YYNGEE. The CDR3 is made up of 15 amino acids. CDR3 in amino acids: CASSESGVWTGELFF. In nucleotides, the CDR3 is TGTGCCAGCAGCGAAAGCGGGGTGTGGACCGGGGAGCTGTTTTTT.

V gene TRBV6-4 combines with J gene TRBJ1-1; TRBD1 aligns across 9 bases. J lost 6 bases, V lost 7 bases, and 9 bases had no gene match. The CDR3 consists of 14 residues. Germline V lookup: CDR1 MRHNA, CDR2 SNTAGT. CDR3 sequence reads: CASKAGQGFPEAFF. Here the CDR3 DNA reads TGTGCCAGCAAAGCGGGACAGGGTTTCCCTGAAGCTTTCTTT.

This clone has a single count. The chain couples TRBV7-9 to TRBJ1-2; tentative D call: TRBD1 (5 bases). The germline V gene encodes CDR1 SEHNR and CDR2 FQNEAQ (reference sequence). The CDR3 runs 11 residues. Trimming cost V 8 bases and J 6 bases, with 10 bases left between them. CDR3 in DNA: TGTGCCAGCGGGGGAGGGGATGGCTACACCTTC. It codes for CASGGGDGYTF.

The chain is built from TRBV6-1 and TRBJ2-7, with 8 nucleotides matching TRBD2. The V segment lost 5 bases and the J segment 2 bases; nucleotides outside the gene matches: 5. Germline V gene data show CDR1 as MNHNS and CDR2 as SASEGT. CDR3 size: 14 residues. The CDR3 DNA is TGTGCCAGCAGTCCCAGCGGGGGCCCCTACGAGCAGTACTTC. This codes for CASSPSGGPYEQYF.

The V and J genes are TRBV7-2 and TRBJ2-7; D is uncertain. CDR3 length: 15 amino acids. The germline CDR1 and CDR2 sequences are SGHTA and FQGNSA. V was pared by 0 bases and J by 2 bases, with 11 bases between. In DNA form, the CDR3 reads TGTGCCAGCAGCTTAGCGCCGGAAGAGGCCTACGAGCAGTACTTC. It encodes CASSLAPEEAYEQYF.

The rearrangement joins TRBV18 to TRBJ1-3; 7 bases line up with TRBD1. With V trimmed by 0 bases and J by 4 bases, 3 bases remained unmatched. Germline values: CDR1 KGHSH, CDR2 LQKENI. This CDR3 has 15 amino acids. The CDR3 sequence: CASSPPTGQGNTIYF. The CDR3 region has the DNA TGTGCCAGCTCACCACCGACAGGGCAAGGAAACACCATATATTTT. Supplemented by reference TRBV18 and TRBJ1-3, the full variable domain reads NAGVMQNPRHLVRRRGQEARLRCSPMKGHSHVYWYRQLPEEGLKFMVYLQKENIIDESGMPKERFSAEFPKEGPSILRIQQVVRGDSAAYFCASSPPTGQGNTIYFGEGSWLTVV.